This T cell receptor (beta chain) was profiled in a study of cytomegalovirus exposure and HLA in healthy donors. The PCR made use of 60 Vbeta and 13 Jbeta primers. The protocol was immunoSEQ multiplex PCR, while the TCRdb copy is restricted to in-frame clones and leaves out a portion. The sample includes approximately 160,000 clones, over 65% of them seen just once. Germline loops: CDR1 SGDLS, CDR2 YYNGEE. Germline trimming cut 2 bases from V and 1 base from J; bases unmatched to any gene: 13. The CDR3 has 18 amino acids. In its sample, this clone was seen a few times. Its antigen is as yet unknown. The study, taken as a whole, reports: Several of the most significant clusters appeared linked to common viral pathogens, based on a later analysis. Some V segments, including TRBV6-2 and TRBV6-3, were excluded as indistinguishable. Earlier analysis yielded a pattern in which most TCR beta V segments were productive about 90% or about 30% of the time. Cytomegalovirus association was listed for 150 or so TCR beta chains.

The source of this sequence is a woman aged 40 to 49 in good health and CMV-seropositive. This chain uses TRBV9 with TRBJ2-7, with 9 nucleotides matching TRBD2. Sequenced input: PBMCs. In DNA form, the CDR3 reads TGTGCCAGCAGCGTCCATACAGCGACTAGCGGAACATCCTACGAGCAGTACTTC. Encoded protein: CASSVHTATSGTSYEQYF.